Detailed here is one T cell receptor beta chain. Antigen unknown. In germline, CDR1 is SGDLS, CDR2 YYNGEE. V was clipped by 7 bases and J by 5 bases; unmatched bases: 4. CDR3 size: 13 residues. The data were taken from a study of cytomegalovirus exposure and HLA in healthy donors. Study-wide points: For TCR beta chains, V- and J-gene trimming was later linked to a missense DCLRE1C variant.

A multiplex PCR was run with 60 Vbeta primers and 13 Jbeta primers. Here immunoSEQ multiplex PCR was the method, and the copy in TCRdb shows in-frame clones only, minus some. The sample carries roughly 200,000 clones, more than 65% recorded once. This chain joins TRBV9 and TRBJ1-1; 11 nucleotides match TRBD1. Sequenced input: PBMCs. This receptor was obtained from a woman aged 30 to 39 in good health and CMV-seronegative. The CDR3 is CASGQGAKTEAFF. In nucleotides, the CDR3 is TGTGCCAGCGGACAGGGGGCGAAGACTGAAGCTTTCTTT. The entire variable domain, with the rest obtained from reference TRBV9 and TRBJ1-1, is as follows: DSGVTQTPKHLITATGQRVTLRCSPRSGDLSVYWYQQSLDQGLQFLIQYYNGEERAKGNILERFSAQQFPDLHSELNLSSLELGDSALYFCASGQGAKTEAFFGQGTRLTVV.